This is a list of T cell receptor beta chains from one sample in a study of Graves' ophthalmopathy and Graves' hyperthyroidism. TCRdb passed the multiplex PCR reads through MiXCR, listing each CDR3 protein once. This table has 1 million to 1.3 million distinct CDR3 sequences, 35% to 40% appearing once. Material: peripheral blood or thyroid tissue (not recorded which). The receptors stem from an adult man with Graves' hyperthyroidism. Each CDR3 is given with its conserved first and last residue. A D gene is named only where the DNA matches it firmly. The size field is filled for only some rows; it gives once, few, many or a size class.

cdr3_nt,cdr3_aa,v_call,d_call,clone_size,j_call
TGTGCCAGCAGCTTAGGGACAGGGGGCAACTACGAGCAGTACTTC,CASSLGTGGNYEQYF,TRBV11-2,TRBD1,many,TRBJ2-7
TGTGCCAGCAGCATCAGACTAGCTGGCGGGGAGCTGTTTTTT,CASSIRLAGGELFF,TRBV5-6,TRBD2,few,TRBJ2-2
TGTGCCAGCAGCACAAGGACAGGGTTCGACGAGCAGTACTTC,CASSTRTGFDEQYF,TRBV12-3/TRBV12-4,TRBD1,-,TRBJ2-7
TGTGCCAGTAGTAACCGGGACGCAACAAACTATGGCTACACCTTC,CASSNRDATNYGYTF,TRBV19,-,-,TRBJ1-2
TGCAGCGTTCAGACAGCCCAAGAGACCCAGTACTTC,CSVQTAQETQYF,TRBV29-1,-,few,TRBJ2-5
TGTGCCAGCACCCCTGCTCTGGGACTAGCGGGGGGGCCGGTAGAGACCCAGTACTTC,CASTPALGLAGGPVETQYF,TRBV10-3,TRBD2,few,TRBJ2-5
TGTGCCAGCAGCTTTCAACCGAGGCGGGAATCTGGAAACACCATATATTTT,CASSFQPRRESGNTIYF,TRBV5-5,-,-,TRBJ1-3
TGTGCCAGCAGGCAGGCCGGAGGGTTCGCCGGGGAGCTGTTTTTT,CASRQAGGFAGELFF,TRBV25-1,-,-,TRBJ2-2
TGTGCCAGTAGTATAGAAGGAGGCGGGGAGCTGTTTTTT,CASSIEGGGELFF,TRBV19,-,many,TRBJ2-2
TGCGCCAGCAGCCAGAGGACTAGCGGGGGCCCAGAGGAGACCCAGTACTTC,CASSQRTSGGPEETQYF,TRBV4-1,TRBD2,many,TRBJ2-5
TGTGCCAGCAGCGTAGAGATAAGGTCCGAGCTGTTTTTT,CASSVEIRSELFF,TRBV9,-,-,TRBJ2-2
TGTGCCACCAGACGGGCCGGAGATGAGACCCAGTACTTC,CATRRAGDETQYF,TRBV24-1,-,many,TRBJ2-5
TGTGCCAGCAGTTTCGGGGGAGGTACCGGGGAGCTGTTTTTT,CASSFGGGTGELFF,TRBV6-5,-,few,TRBJ2-2
TGTGCCAGCAGTGCGACAGGGCTGAGCAATCAGCCCCAGCATTTT,CASSATGLSNQPQHF,TRBV2,TRBD1,many,TRBJ1-5
TGTGCCAGCAGTTCAGGGGGCAGGGGGTCCTACGAGCAGTACTTC,CASSSGGRGSYEQYF,TRBV6-6,TRBD1,-,TRBJ2-7
TGTGCCAGCAGTGGAGCCCGTGGTACCGGGGAGCTGTTTTTT,CASSGARGTGELFF,TRBV2,-,-,TRBJ2-2
TGTGCCAGCAGCCAAGCCCTCGATACCGGGGAGCTGTTTTTT,CASSQALDTGELFF,TRBV3-1,-,-,TRBJ2-2
TGTGCCAGCAAGGCCATCATCAATCAGCCCCAGCATTTT,CASKAIINQPQHF,TRBV28,-,-,TRBJ1-5
TGTGCCAGCAGCCCCTCGGTAGTAGCGGGGGCCTCGGAGACCCAGTACTTC,CASSPSVVAGASETQYF,TRBV7-2,TRBD2,many,TRBJ2-5
TGTGCCAGCAGCTTAGTTTCCGCAGGGACATATAGCAATCAGCCCCAGCATTTT,CASSLVSAGTYSNQPQHF,TRBV7-2,-,few,TRBJ1-5
TGTGCCAGCAGCCACCTAGCGGGGGAAGAGACCCAGTACTTC,CASSHLAGEETQYF,TRBV11-2,TRBD2,many,TRBJ2-5
TGTGCCAGCAGCTTAGGGTCAGGGTTGAATGAAGCTTTCTTT,CASSLGSGLNEAFF,TRBV7-2,-,many,TRBJ1-1
TGTGCCAGCAGCTCGTCCCGGGACAGGGATCAGCCCCAGCATTTT,CASSSSRDRDQPQHF,TRBV7-8,TRBD1,many,TRBJ1-5
TGTGCCATCAGCCCTGGGAGCGTTAATAATTCACCCCTCCACTTT,CAISPGSVNNSPLHF,TRBV10-3,-,many,TRBJ1-6
TGTGCCAGCAAAACATTAGCGGGGGCGACCGGGGAGCTGTTTTTT,CASKTLAGATGELFF,TRBV7-2,TRBD2,-,TRBJ2-2
TGTGCCAGCAGCCAACTTAGACAGGGAGGCATCGGGGAGCTGTTTTTT,CASSQLRQGGIGELFF,TRBV4-2,-,-,TRBJ2-2
TGTGCCAGTAACGAGGGGAACACTGAAGCTTTCTTT,CASNEGNTEAFF,TRBV19,-,many,TRBJ1-1
TGTGCCATCAGTTCGCAGGGGGGACAAGAGACCCAGTACTTC,CAISSQGGQETQYF,TRBV10-3,-,-,TRBJ2-5
TGCAGTGTTGAGGGGGCGGCCAATTCACCCCTCCACTTT,CSVEGAANSPLHF,TRBV20-1,TRBD1,few,TRBJ1-6
TGTGCCAGCAGTTACCAGGACAGGGACTATGGCTACACCTTC,CASSYQDRDYGYTF,TRBV6-2/TRBV6-3,TRBD1,-,TRBJ1-2
TGCGCCAGCAGCCCGAATCGAGGGGGATCACCCTACGAGCAGTACTTC,CASSPNRGGSPYEQYF,TRBV5-1,-,few,TRBJ2-7
TGTGCCAGCAGCTTAGGGACTTTCGGTACAGATACGCAGTATTTT,CASSLGTFGTDTQYF,TRBV9,-,few,TRBJ2-3
TGTGCCAGCAGTGAAGGGGCGAGGAACACCATATATTTT,CASSEGARNTIYF,TRBV2,-,-,TRBJ1-3
TGCAGTGCTACCCCAGGGGATAACTATGGCTACACCTTC,CSATPGDNYGYTF,TRBV20-1,-,-,TRBJ1-2
TGTGCCAGCAGTTTACGCCGGTTATACGAGCAGTACTTC,CASSLRRLYEQYF,TRBV9,-,few,TRBJ2-7
TGTGCCAGCAGCGAGGGACAGCTCCAAGAGACCCAGTACTTC,CASSEGQLQETQYF,TRBV7-8,TRBD1,many,TRBJ2-5
TGTGCCAGCAGCTTGACTGGGGCCAACGTCCCGACTTTC,CASSLTGANVPTF,TRBV7-9,-,-,TRBJ2-6
TGTGCCAGCAGCGAGTCCGCAGAGACAGGGAAGACCCAGTACTTC,CASSESAETGKTQYF,TRBV9,TRBD1,-,TRBJ2-5
TGCGCCAGCAGTGAAAGGGCAGGGCTTAAGTACGAGCAGTACTTC,CASSERAGLKYEQYF,TRBV10-2,-,many,TRBJ2-7
TGTGCCAGCAGCCCAGCGCCCGCGAGGGAGCAGTACTTC,CASSPAPAREQYF,TRBV7-2,-,-,TRBJ2-7
TGTGCCAGTAGTATAAAACGGCGGGAATCTGATAGCAATCAGCCCCATCATTTT,CASSIKRRESDSNQPHHF,TRBV19,-,-,TRBJ1-5
TGCAGCGGACAGGGCCGTCGGACTGAAGCTTTCTTT,CSGQGRRTEAFF,TRBV29-1,TRBD1,many,TRBJ1-1
TGTGCCAGCAGCCGCAGGGGAACTGAAGCTTTCTTT,CASSRRGTEAFF,TRBV7-8,-,many,TRBJ1-1
TGTGCCACCCAGGGGGAGGGGAGAACCGGGGAGCTGTTTTTT,CATQGEGRTGELFF,TRBV12-3/TRBV12-4,-,-,TRBJ2-2
TGTGCCAGCAGCAGGGGGGGACACACCGGGGAGCTGTTTTTT,CASSRGGHTGELFF,TRBV7-2,-,-,TRBJ2-2
TGTGCCAGCAGTCTCCCCCCCAGGGGAGAAGCTTTCTTT,CASSLPPRGEAFF,TRBV28,-,few,TRBJ1-1
TGTGCCAGCAGCCCCGGGTTACAAGAGACCCAGTACTTC,CASSPGLQETQYF,TRBV7-9,-,many,TRBJ2-5